Sequencing of this T cell receptor (beta chain) was carried out in a study of cytomegalovirus exposure and HLA in healthy donors. This PCR relied on a set of 60 Vbeta primers and 13 Jbeta primers. TCRdb's copy holds only in-frame clones and misses some; the assay was immunoSEQ multiplex PCR. The profile shows 100,000 to 120,000 clones, over 60% of them singletons. V gave up 3 bases and J gave up 4 bases; unmatched junction bases: 6. Germline CDR1 SGHDN, CDR2 FVKESK. This CDR3 region has 15 residues. This rearrangement joins TRBV14 to TRBJ1-1; 9 bases align to TRBD1. Source material: PBMCs. The clonotype originates from a man between 18 and 29 years old in good health and CMV-seropositive. The CDR3 DNA reads as TGTGCCAGCAGCCATGGACAGGGGCGGAGCACTGAAGCTTTCTTT. It codes for CASSHGQGRSTEAFF.